This T cell receptor (beta chain) was observed in a study of blood T cell repertoires in COVID-19. About the study: Acute and convalescent COVID-19 specimens originated in the United States, Italy and Spain.

Some clones are missing from TCRdb's copy, which holds only in-frame ones; the method was immunoSEQ multiplex PCR. The top ten clones hold approximately 18% of a sample with 160,000 or so clones, about 86% of them seen once. The germline V gene has CDR1 GTSNPN and CDR2 SVGIG (reference sequence). The CDR3 totals 15 residues. The V end lost 0 bases, the J end lost 0 bases, and 11 bases lay between the germline ends. The chain carries TRBV30 and TRBJ1-2; D unresolved. Sequencing was done on a sample of peripheral blood. This TCR was recovered from a woman aged 80 or over with acute or convalescent COVID-19. The CDR3 bases are TGTGCCTGGAGTGTACTCGCCCAAACTAACTATGGCTACACCTTC. It encodes CAWSVLAQTNYGYTF.